Described below is a single T cell receptor (beta chain) sequence and its context. The source of the sample is a study of shared T cell receptors in the human thymus. Sequencing used immunoSEQ multiplex PCR; TCRdb keeps in-frame clones, though not all of them. This sample has just under 550,000 clones; roughly 74% occur once, and the top ten carry 0.013%. This sample was also put to use in a study of human thymus T cells. That source adds: The sample donors, healthy Finnish infants, were having corrective surgery for congenital heart defects. Thymus tissue was removed during corrective cardiac surgery. Thymic and blood repertoires appeared to display a bias in their usage of V and J genes. Thymic repertoires from unrelated individuals overlapped highly, related research reported.

Sequencing was performed on thymocytes. The origin of this receptor is a boy less than two years old with a congenital heart defect.

CDR3 protein: CASPRDTYLEETQYF. CDR3 nucleotides: TGTGCCAGCCCTCGTGACACCTACCTTGAAGAGACCCAGTACTTC. The chain combines TRBV2 with TRBJ2-5; unclear D gene. This CDR3 is built from 15 residues. CDR1 and CDR2 (germline): SNHLY, FYNNEI. V was clipped by 8 bases and J by 3 bases, with 19 bases between them.